A selection of T cell receptor beta chains follows, all from one sample in a study of blood T cells in healthy people across ages. TCRdb ran MiXCR on the 5' RACE reads and lists one entry per CDR3 protein. The sample contains approximately 2,000,000 distinct CDR3 sequences, about 39% of which appear only once. Material: blood. The receptors were sampled from a human donor in good health. The CDR3 runs from the conserved cysteine through the conserved F or W. D genes are given only for firm matches. Not all rows give a size; the values are once, few, many and, for expanded clones, a class.

few,TRBV7-3,TRBJ2-5,TRBD2,TGTGCCAGCAGCTTAAGCCCAGGGAGGGAAGAGACCCAGTACTTC,CASSLSPGREETQYF
NA,TRBV6-2/TRBV6-3,TRBJ1-1,NA,TGTGCCAGCAGTTGGCCAGGAGGGGGGACGGAAGCTTTCTTT,CASSWPGGGTEAFF
NA,TRBV20-1,TRBJ2-4,TRBD2,TGCAGTGCTAACCCGATACCCGGGAGGGAGAAAGGAAACATTCAGTACTTC,CSANPIPGREKGNIQYF
NA,TRBV6-2/TRBV6-3,TRBJ2-5,TRBD2,TGTGCCAGCAGTTACGAGATAGCGGGGGAGTTCCAAGAGACCCAGTACTTC,CASSYEIAGEFQETQYF
NA,TRBV27,TRBJ2-6,NA,TGTGCCAGCTCTTCTCACAGGGACTCTGGGGCCAACGTCCTGACTTTC,CASSSHRDSGANVLTF
few,TRBV12-3/TRBV12-4,TRBJ1-2,NA,TGTGCCAGCAGTTTAAGTTACCACGACGGCTACACCTTC,CASSLSYHDGYTF
NA,TRBV12-3/TRBV12-4,TRBJ2-2,TRBD1,TGTGCCAGCAGCCTACTAGGGACAGGGAGGTTTACCGGGGAGCTGTTTTTT,CASSLLGTGRFTGELFF
NA,TRBV7-8,TRBJ2-4,NA,TGTGCCAGCAGCTTAGTACCGGGGATCTCCAAAAACATTCAGTACTTC,CASSLVPGISKNIQYF
few,TRBV10-3,TRBJ2-1,TRBD1,TGTGCCACTAACCGGGACAGGGTGGGCAATGAGCAGTTCTTC,CATNRDRVGNEQFF
few,TRBV12-3/TRBV12-4,TRBJ2-2,NA,TGTGCCAGCCGCGCTTCGACAGGTCCCGGGGAGCTGTTTTTT,CASRASTGPGELFF
NA,TRBV7-2,TRBJ1-2,NA,TGTGCCAGCAGCTTAATTACGGGGGAAGGGGCTGGCTACACCTTC,CASSLITGEGAGYTF
few,TRBV12-3/TRBV12-4,TRBJ2-3,TRBD2,TGTGCCAGCAGTCCGTTCATGGGAGGGGATACGCAGTATTTT,CASSPFMGGDTQYF
NA,TRBV30,TRBJ2-7,TRBD1,TGTGCCTGGGGCCACCCCGGGACAGGGTACTACGAGCAGTACTTC,CAWGHPGTGYYEQYF
few,TRBV4-2,TRBJ1-2,NA,TGTGCCAGCAGCCAAGATGCCGCTGGAGGAGGGTATGGCTACACCTTC,CASSQDAAGGGYGYTF
few,TRBV5-1,TRBJ1-1,TRBD1,TGCGCCAGCAGCACGGGACAGGGTGGGGAAGCTTTCTTT,CASSTGQGGEAFF
few,TRBV3-1,TRBJ1-2,NA,TGTGCCAGCAGCCTCCAGGGTCCACGCCATGGCTACACCTTC,CASSLQGPRHGYTF
few,TRBV10-3,TRBJ2-7,TRBD2,TGTGCCATCAGTGAGCCTGGGGGGGAAAGGGAGCAGTACTTC,CAISEPGGEREQYF
NA,TRBV12-3/TRBV12-4,TRBJ2-1,NA,TGTGCCAGCAGTTTTCATAATGATGAGCAGTTCTTC,CASSFHNDEQFF
NA,TRBV6-1,TRBJ1-1,NA,TGTGCCAGCAGTGGCTTCTACTTTGAAGCTTTCTTT,CASSGFYFEAFF
NA,TRBV6-2/TRBV6-3,TRBJ2-7,NA,TGTGCCAGCAGTTACGTTGCCTCGGTGCCCCACGAGCAGTACTTC,CASSYVASVPHEQYF
NA,TRBV24-1,TRBJ2-7,NA,TGTGCCACCAGTGATTTGAGGCAGGGGCCCTACGAGCAGTACTTC,CATSDLRQGPYEQYF
NA,TRBV6-2/TRBV6-3,TRBJ1-5,NA,TGTGCCAGCAGTCTAAGGTTTCAGCCCCAGCATTTT,CASSLRFQPQHF
NA,TRBV7-3,TRBJ2-7,NA,TGTGCCAGCAGCTTAACGAGGGACTCCAAATACGAGCAGTACTTC,CASSLTRDSKYEQYF
NA,TRBV7-3,TRBJ2-3,NA,TGTGCCAGCAGCCCCGGGGCCCATCCTAGCACAGATACGCAGTATTTT,CASSPGAHPSTDTQYF
NA,TRBV20-1,TRBJ1-2,NA,TGCAGTGCTATCAGGGGAGTCCTCACTAACTATGGCTACACCTTC,CSAIRGVLTNYGYTF
NA,TRBV20-1,TRBJ2-3,TRBD2,TGCAGTGCTAGAGTGGGGCGGGGGGGTTCAGATACGCAGTATTTT,CSARVGRGGSDTQYF
NA,TRBV9,TRBJ2-7,NA,TGTGCCAGCAGCGTAGTAGTCTGGGGACTCACCCCATACGAGCAGTACTTC,CASSVVVWGLTPYEQYF
NA,TRBV19,TRBJ1-1,TRBD1,TGTGCCAGTAGTGTTATACCGGGACAGCGAAACACTGAAGCTTTCTTT,CASSVIPGQRNTEAFF